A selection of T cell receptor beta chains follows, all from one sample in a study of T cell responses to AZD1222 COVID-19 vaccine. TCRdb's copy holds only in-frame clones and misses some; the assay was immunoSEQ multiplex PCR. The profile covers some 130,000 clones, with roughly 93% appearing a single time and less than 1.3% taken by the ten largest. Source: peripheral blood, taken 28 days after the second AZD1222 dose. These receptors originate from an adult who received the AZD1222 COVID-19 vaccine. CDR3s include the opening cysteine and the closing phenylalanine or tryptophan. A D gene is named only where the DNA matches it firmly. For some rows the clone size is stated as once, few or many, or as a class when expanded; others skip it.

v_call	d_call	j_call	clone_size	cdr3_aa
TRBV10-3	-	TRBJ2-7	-	CAISQAGTRANYEQYF
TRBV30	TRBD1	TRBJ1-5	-	CAWSAGTGNLGSNQPQHF
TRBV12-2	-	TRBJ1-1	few	CASRFSGLCHTEAFF
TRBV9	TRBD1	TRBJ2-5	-	CASSVGGGMETQYF
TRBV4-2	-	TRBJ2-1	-	CASSQEGDEQFF
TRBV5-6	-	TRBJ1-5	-	CASSWGGEPQHF
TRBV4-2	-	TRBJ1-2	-	CASSQESGQFFNYGYTF
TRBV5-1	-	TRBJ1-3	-	CASSLDRPLSGNTIYF
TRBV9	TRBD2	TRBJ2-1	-	CASSVDPSSGGNNEQFF
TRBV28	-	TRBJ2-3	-	CASSYLRSSTDTQYF
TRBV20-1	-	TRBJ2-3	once	CSASNYYSTDTQYF
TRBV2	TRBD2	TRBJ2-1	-	CASSGSSGSSYNEQFF
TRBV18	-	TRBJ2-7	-	CASSPPGSSQTYEQYF
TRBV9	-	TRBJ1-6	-	CASSIQGGGSPLHF
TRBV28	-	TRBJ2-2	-	CASSLYRNTGELFF
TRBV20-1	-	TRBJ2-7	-	CSAIDPYGSEQYF
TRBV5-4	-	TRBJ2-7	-	CASSPEGPYEQYF
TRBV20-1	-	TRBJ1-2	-	CSASKAGLMGGYTF
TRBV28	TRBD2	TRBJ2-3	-	CASSSSSGSADTQYF
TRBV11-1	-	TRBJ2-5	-	CASSQIPTGKRETQYF
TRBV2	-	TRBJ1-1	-	CASIIRVSEAFF
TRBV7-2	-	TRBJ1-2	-	CASSLATPGYTF
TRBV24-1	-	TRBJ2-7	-	CATSPGGNSYEQYF
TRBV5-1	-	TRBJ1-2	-	CASSLGQRKPRGYTF
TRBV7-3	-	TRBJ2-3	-	CASSLTGHATDTQYF
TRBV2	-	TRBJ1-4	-	CASSEGAGKLFF
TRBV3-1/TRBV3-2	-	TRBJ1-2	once	CASSQGTFSRGYTF
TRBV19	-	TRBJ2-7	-	CASSIQGVPYEQYF
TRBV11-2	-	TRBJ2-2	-	CASSLVGAGELFF
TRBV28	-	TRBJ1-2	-	CASSRLTSSYGYTF
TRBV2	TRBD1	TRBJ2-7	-	CASMSGTGGSEQYF
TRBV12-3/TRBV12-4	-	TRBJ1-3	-	CATGGNTIYF
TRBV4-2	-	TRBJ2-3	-	CASSQYKVGTDTQYF
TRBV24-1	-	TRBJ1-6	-	CATSEEFFMEGRYSPLHF
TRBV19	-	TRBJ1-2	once	CASSISPGENYGYTF
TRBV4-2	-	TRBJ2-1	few	CASSYTGTDYNEQFF
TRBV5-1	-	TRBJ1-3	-	CASSLGAGGGNTIYF
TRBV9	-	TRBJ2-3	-	CASSVGSLGSDTQYF
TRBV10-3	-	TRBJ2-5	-	CAISERRGGQETQYF
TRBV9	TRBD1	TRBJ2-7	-	CASSTSPQGAQHEQYF
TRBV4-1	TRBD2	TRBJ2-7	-	CASSQHVGGLADYEQYF
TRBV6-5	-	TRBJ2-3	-	CASLGYRADTQYF
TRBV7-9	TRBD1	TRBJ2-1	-	CASSRLRDSAYNEQFF
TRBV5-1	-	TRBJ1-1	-	CASGENTEAFF
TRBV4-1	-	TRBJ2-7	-	CASSPISGGAYEQYF
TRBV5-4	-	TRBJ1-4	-	CASSRDSNEKLFF
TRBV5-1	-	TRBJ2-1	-	CASSLVAGEYNEQFF
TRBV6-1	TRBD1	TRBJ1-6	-	CASSEDRANSPLHF
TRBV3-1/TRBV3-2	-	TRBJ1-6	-	CASSQEQAGISPLHF
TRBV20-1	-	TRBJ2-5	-	CSASRHREQETQYF
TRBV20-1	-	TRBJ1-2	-	CSATDSYGYTF
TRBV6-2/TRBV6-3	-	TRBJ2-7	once	CASSLLRISEQYF
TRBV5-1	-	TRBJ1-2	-	CASSLASRTLSYGYTF